A selection of T cell receptor beta chains follows, all from one sample in a study of beta chain features in type 1 diabetes. Clones were read by immunoSEQ multiplex PCR, and TCRdb kept only the in-frame ones, dropping some. The sample lists a few hundred thousand clones; 9.6% were seen once. Input material: central memory CD4+ T cells from blood. Every receptor here comes from a man in his thirties or forties with type 1 diabetes. The CDR3 runs from the conserved cysteine through the conserved F or W. Size is stated for part of the rows, as once, few or many counts, or as a class when the clone is expanded.

V gene,J gene,clone size,CDR3 protein
TRBV7-9,TRBJ2-5,few,CASSPRPGETQYF
TRBV7-9,TRBJ2-5,NA,CATPSTGGVETQYF
TRBV30,TRBJ1-2,NA,CAWSGVAGYGYTF
TRBV9,TRBJ2-3,NA,CASSVGSSGGTDTQYF
TRBV10-3,TRBJ2-3,many,CAISGGLAETDTQYF
TRBV29-1,TRBJ2-3,few,CSVDGLAGRTDTQYF
TRBV4-1,TRBJ1-4,few,CASSQDRGGSGGASIKLFF
TRBV18,TRBJ2-7,NA,CASSPSGTGSYEQYF
TRBV5-4,TRBJ2-7,few,CASSTDRGRNEQYF
TRBV7-8,TRBJ2-7,NA,CASSLGGTSLEQYF
TRBV27,TRBJ2-2,few,CASSLTGGYTGELFF
TRBV7-2,TRBJ2-3,few,CASSQDRLGDDTQYF
TRBV6-5,TRBJ1-1,NA,CASSYDPRNTEAFF
TRBV7-8,TRBJ1-5,few,CASSLARYGNQPQHF
TRBV5-1,TRBJ2-5,NA,CASSLIRTGGETQYF
TRBV7-2,TRBJ1-2,few,CASSLSPWDYGYTF
TRBV28,TRBJ1-2,few,CASRPGAVYGYTF
TRBV7-2,TRBJ2-6,NA,CASSLDSPGSGANVLTF
TRBV7-9,TRBJ1-3,few,CASSLQENTIYF
TRBV21-1,TRBJ2-1,few,CASSNKLGSSYNEQFF
TRBV7-2,TRBJ1-4,NA,CASSQRGQIPREKLFF
TRBV19,TRBJ1-5,NA,CASSRVDSNQPQHF
TRBV27,TRBJ2-3,NA,CASSLKGSYTDTQYF
TRBV11-2,TRBJ2-3,few,CASQQEGVGGDTQYF
TRBV7-9,TRBJ2-1,few,CASSLGGSHRLVSYNEQFF
TRBV4-3,TRBJ2-2,few,CASSQAGGIPGELFF
TRBV18,TRBJ1-3,few,CASSPRGQGAGNTIYF
TRBV4-1,TRBJ1-1,NA,CASSPTGTSDTEAFF